This T cell receptor beta chain derives from a study of OX40 agonist ivuxolimab in advanced cancers. Study-level background: Intravenous ivuxolimab at 0.01 to 10 mg/kg was given to patients every 2 weeks.

Sequenced by immunoSEQ multiplex PCR; TCRdb stores in-frame clones only, minus some. The sample carries around 140,000 clones, 85% to 95% recorded once. The trim removed 1 base at V and 0 bases at J, leaving 3 bases unmatched. CDR1 SNHLY and CDR2 FYNNEI come from the germline V gene. There are 16 residues in the CDR3. The clonotype comes from an adult with an advanced solid tumor such as melanoma, head and neck, liver or kidney cancer. This sample comprised CD4+ or CD8+ T cells sorted from blood, obtained in a trial of the OX40 agonist ivuxolimab. V usage is TRBV2 and J usage is TRBJ2-7; 10 nucleotides agree with TRBD1. The CDR3 spells CASSEVWTGGSYEQYF. CDR3 DNA sequence: TGTGCCAGCAGTGAAGTCTGGACAGGGGGCTCCTACGAGCAGTACTTC.